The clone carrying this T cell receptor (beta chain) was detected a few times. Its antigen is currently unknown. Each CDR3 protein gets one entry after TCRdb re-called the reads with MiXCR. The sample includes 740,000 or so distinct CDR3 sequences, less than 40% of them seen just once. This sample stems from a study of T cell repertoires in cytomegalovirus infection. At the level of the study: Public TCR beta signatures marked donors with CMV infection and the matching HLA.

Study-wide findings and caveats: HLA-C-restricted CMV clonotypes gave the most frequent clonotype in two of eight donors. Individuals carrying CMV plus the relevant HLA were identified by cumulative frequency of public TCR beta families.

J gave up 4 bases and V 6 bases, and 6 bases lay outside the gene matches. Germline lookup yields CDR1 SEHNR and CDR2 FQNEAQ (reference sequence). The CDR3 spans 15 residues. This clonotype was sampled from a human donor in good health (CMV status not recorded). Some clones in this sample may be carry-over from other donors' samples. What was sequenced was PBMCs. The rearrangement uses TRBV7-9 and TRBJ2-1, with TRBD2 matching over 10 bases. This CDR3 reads CASSQTTSGYNEQFF. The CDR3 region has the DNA TGTGCCAGCAGTCAGACGACTAGCGGGTACAATGAGCAGTTCTTC.